This entry lists 12 T cell receptor beta chains sequenced from one sample in a study of blood T cell repertoires in COVID-19. Data came from immunoSEQ multiplex PCR; TCRdb stores just in-frame clones and leaves some out. This sample has approximately 220,000 clones, with 70% to 90% found just once. The sequenced material came from PBMCs or T cells enriched from blood (not recorded which). All receptors derive from a woman aged 30 to 39 who had been exposed to COVID-19.

V gene TRBV15 combines with J gene TRBJ2-7; D perhaps matches TRBD2 (7 bases). CDR3 size: 14 residues. Per the germline V gene, CDR1 is LNHNV and CDR2 is YYDKDF (reference sequence). V shed 0 bases and J shed 2 bases, with 8 bases lying between them. The CDR3 region has the DNA TGTGCCACCAGCAGAGAGGGGGGGCCCTACGAGCAGTACTTC. The encoded protein is CATSREGGPYEQYF.

The genes are TRBV14 and TRBJ1-1; D ambiguous. Trimming stripped 1 base from V and 4 bases from J, with 7 bases between. Germline V gives CDR1 SGHDN, CDR2 FVKESK. CDR3 size: 13 residues. CDR3 DNA sequence: TGTGCCAGCAGCCAAGGCGGCTTCACTGAAGCTTTCTTT. Translated: CASSQGGFTEAFF.

This clone has only one observation. The chain has TRBV19 and TRBJ1-5; 7 bases align to TRBD1. J was trimmed by 1 base and V by 7 bases; bases with no gene match: 4. The V gene's germline CDR1 is LNHDA and CDR2 SQIVND (reference sequence). This CDR3 region has 14 residues. CDR3 amino acids: CASIEQGSNQPQHF. CDR3 bases: TGTGCCAGTATAGAACAGGGGAGCAATCAGCCCCAGCATTTT.

This rearrangement joins TRBV10-1 to TRBJ1-1; D gene unclear. Trimming cost V 3 bases and J 6 bases, with 11 bases left between them. CDR3 length: 13 amino acids. Germline V gene data show CDR1 as WNHNN and CDR2 as SYGVQD (reference sequence). The CDR3, as DNA: TGCGCCAGCAGTGAATATGGGAGTCCTGAAGCTTTCTTT. Residues: CASSEYGSPEAFF.

Concerning this clone: One junction end disagrees with the germline gene, perhaps due to a read error. This chain joins TRBV27 and TRBJ2-7; 8 bases map to TRBD1. The length of the CDR3 is 15 residues. Germline-derived CDR1 and CDR2 are MNHEY and SMNVEV (reference sequence). This chain's CDR3 is CASSLSSGGVYEQYF. The DNA for the CDR3 is TGTGCCAGCAGTCTATCTTCAGGGGGCGTCTACGAGCAGTACTTC.

A word on this clone: Within the sample, other DNA sequences also encode this same CDR3. V gene TRBV5-1 combines with J gene TRBJ2-3, with D perhaps TRBD2 (6 bases). Trimming left V 5 bases short and J 4 bases short, with 8 bases between. Germline-derived CDR1 and CDR2 are SGHRS and YFSETQ. The CDR3 is 12 amino acids. Written as DNA, the CDR3 is TGCGCCAGCAGAGGGGAGGCAGATACGCAGTATTTT. It translates to CASRGEADTQYF. The full variable domain, completed using reference TRBV5-1 and TRBJ2-3, is KAGVTQTPRYLIKTRGQQVTLSCSPISGHRSVSWYQQTPGQGLQFLFEYFSETQRNKGNFPGRFSGRQFSNSRSEMNVSTLELGDSALYLCASRGEADTQYFGPGTRLTVL.

This clone was seen once. The CDR3 region has the DNA TGTGCCAGCTCACCCCGAGGAACAACTAATGAAAAACTGTTTTTT. Amino acid sequence: CASSPRGTTNEKLFF. The chain employs TRBV18 and TRBJ1-4; D is unclear. V shed 3 bases and J shed 0 bases, with 8 bases lying between them. Per germline, CDR1 KGHSH and CDR2 LQKENI. The CDR3 is made up of 15 amino acids. Drawing the rest from reference TRBV18 and TRBJ1-4, the complete variable domain is NAGVMQNPRHLVRRRGQEARLRCSPMKGHSHVYWYRQLPEEGLKFMVYLQKENIIDESGMPKERFSAEFPKEGPSILRIQQVVRGDSAAYFCASSPRGTTNEKLFFGSGTQLSVL.

The CDR3 sequence: CASSERDATDIRNSPLHF. The CDR3 bases are TGTGCCAGCAGTGAACGAGACGCAACGGACATTCGGAATTCACCCCTCCACTTT. V is TRBV6-1 and J is TRBJ1-6; D possibly corresponds to TRBD1 (5 bases). The CDR3 consists of 18 residues. Trimming removed 2 bases from V and 7 bases from J, with 21 bases in between. Germline values: CDR1 MNHNS, CDR2 SASEGT.

For the CDR3, the DNA is TGTGCCAGCAGCCCCGTCCGGGGAAGGGAGCAGTACTTC. Translated, it gives CASSPVRGREQYF. The chain couples TRBV12-3 or TRBV12-4 to TRBJ2-7, with D perhaps matching TRBD2 (5 bases). With 6 bases removed from V and 7 bases from J, the gap between germline ends came to 16 bases. The CDR3 totals 13 residues.

The rearrangement joins TRBV30 to TRBJ1-5; TRBD1 aligns across 9 bases. The germline V gene has CDR1 GTSNPN and CDR2 SVGIG (reference sequence). This CDR3 has 16 amino acids. V lost 3 bases and J lost 4; bases outside the gene matches: 10. The CDR3 spells CAWRTLGTGPNQPQHF. The CDR3 DNA reads as TGTGCCTGGAGAACACTCGGGACAGGGCCAAATCAGCCCCAGCATTTT.

This sequence joins TRBV11-2 and TRBJ2-1; D perhaps matches TRBD2 (6 bases). Trimming took off 0 bases at V and 5 bases at J, with 14 bases between the two ends. This CDR3 has 16 residues. Germline lookup yields CDR1 SGHAT and CDR2 FQNNGV. The CDR3 coding sequence is TGTGCCAGCAGCTTAGACGGGTGGGGACTGAACAATGAGCAGTTCTTC. This encodes CASSLDGWGLNNEQFF.

The V call is TRBV5-1, the J call TRBJ1-2; 8 nucleotides line up with TRBD1. Germline CDR1 and CDR2: SGHRS and YFSETQ. Trimming took 4 bases from V and 5 from J; bases not matched to a gene: 10. This CDR3 is built from 15 residues. The CDR3 DNA sequence: TGCGCCAGCAGCACAGGACAGGGAATGAGATATGGCTACACCTTC. Amino acids: CASSTGQGMRYGYTF.